Reported below is one TCR beta chain. Its specific antigen is unknown. Base qualities are not provided; no much larger clone lies one nucleotide away. The CDR3 contains 16 residues, cysteine and phenylalanine counted. The retained sequence is limited to the CDR3, 48 bases, with the frame set at the first base. Germline trimming: 1 base from V, 2 bases from J; junction bases outside gene matches: 6. The CDR1 and CDR2 encoded by the germline V gene are SGHTA and FQGNSA. The time point label, read with the paper, signifies: baseline before first vaccination. Vaccinee samples were obtained from the UK trials COV001 and COV002, which included a single-blind randomized controlled phase 2/3 trial of AZD1222 (ChAdOx1 nCoV-19) in healthy adults. Trial participant PBMC samples were collected at day 0 and day 28 after the second dose for TCRbeta chain sequencing. This specimen comes from a study of T cell responses to AZD1222 COVID-19 vaccine (dated by TCRdb to about 2021). Regarding the complete study: AZD1222 recipients whose second dose came at about 4 weeks and those whose second dose came at about 12 weeks were combined into one group, since spike-specific TCR depth and breadth did not differ between the two schedules. Trial participants were enrolled by age into 18-55, 56-69 and 70-plus year subgroups, with about 150, 27 and 61 TCR-sequenced participants respectively. TCR sequencing was performed for roughly 240 trial participants, of whom roughly 200 were given two doses of AZD1222 and around 25 were given two doses of MenACWY control vaccine. The full study reports these points: After two AZD1222 doses, spike-specific TCR breadth and depth were significantly higher than at day 0 and than in MenACWY recipients. In the small 56-69-year group, the increase in depth fell short of significance, most likely because of low power. No day 14 peak-response samples were available, so repertoires were characterized only after the peak T cell response. Only five or six AZD1222 recipients were SARS-CoV-2 seropositive at baseline, limiting conclusions about previously exposed vaccinees. Participants were mostly white British and included more females than males, and it was suggested by the authors that clonal diversity may have been underestimated. Reportedly, almost half of the unique spike-specific TCRs recognized epitopes lying outside the regions that are mutated in the B.1.351 and B.1.1.7 variants. Vaccine-associated CD4 TCRs spanned the whole spike protein, with dominant responses in regions 160-218 and 743-854.

The CDR3 regions of human TCRbeta chains were analyzed by immunosequencing. In the source study's methods: Repertoire TCRs were matched against a reference library of SARS-CoV-2-specific TCRs generated with the MIRA antigen-specificity platform. Breadth was defined as the fraction of unique TCRs that were SARS-CoV-2-associated, and depth was defined as the fraction of total T cells that were SARS-CoV-2-associated. Using the MIRA data, each spike-specific TCR was assigned both to the spike region to which the TCR was reactive and to a CD4 or CD8 class. Log10-transformed breadth and depth values were compared by one-way ANOVA with Sidak's multiple comparisons tests. TCRdb stores this immuneACCESS table with in-frame sequences only. Part of the clones is absent; in the studies checked, under half of the shortfall reflects unresolved V genes, and no reason is known for the rest. That table is the source of V, J and clone size, and D and trimming were worked out from the DNA. The sample yields roughly 100,000 clones; almost 85% were counted once. About 18% of the sample lies in the top ten.

This clonotype originated in an adult in good health. The source was peripheral blood, collected on day 0 of AZD1222 vaccination. The V and J genes are TRBV7-2 and TRBJ2-3; TRBD2 fits 7 bases in the junction. The DNA sequence is as follows: TGTGCCAGCAGCTTAGTCGGACTAGGTATCACAGATACGCAGTATTTT. This codes for CASSLVGLGITDTQYF.